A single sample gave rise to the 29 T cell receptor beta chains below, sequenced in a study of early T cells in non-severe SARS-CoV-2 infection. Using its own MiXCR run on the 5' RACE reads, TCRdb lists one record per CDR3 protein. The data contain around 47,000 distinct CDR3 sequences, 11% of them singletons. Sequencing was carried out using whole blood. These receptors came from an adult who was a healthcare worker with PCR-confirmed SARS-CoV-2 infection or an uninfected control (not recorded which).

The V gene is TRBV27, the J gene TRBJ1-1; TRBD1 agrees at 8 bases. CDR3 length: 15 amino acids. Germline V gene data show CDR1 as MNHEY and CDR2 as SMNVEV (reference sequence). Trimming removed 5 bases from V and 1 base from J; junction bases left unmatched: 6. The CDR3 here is CASSLRTGTNTEAFF. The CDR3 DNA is TGTGCCAGCAGTCTACGGACAGGGACGAACACTGAAGCTTTCTTT.

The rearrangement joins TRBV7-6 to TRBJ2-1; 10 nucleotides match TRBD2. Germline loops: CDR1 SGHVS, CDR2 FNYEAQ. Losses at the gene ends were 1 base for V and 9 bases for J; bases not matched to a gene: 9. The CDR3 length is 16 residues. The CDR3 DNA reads TGTGCCAGCAGCTTAGGATTAGCGGGAGGTCGGCGTGAGCAGTTCTTC. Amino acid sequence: CASSLGLAGGRREQFF.

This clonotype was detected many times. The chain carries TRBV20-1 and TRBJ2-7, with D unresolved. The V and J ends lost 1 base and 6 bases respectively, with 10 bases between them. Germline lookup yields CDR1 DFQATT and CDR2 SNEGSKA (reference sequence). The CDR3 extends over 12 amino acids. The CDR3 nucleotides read TGCAGTGCTAGAGTTGGGGTGCCCGAGCAGTACTTC. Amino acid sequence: CSARVGVPEQYF.

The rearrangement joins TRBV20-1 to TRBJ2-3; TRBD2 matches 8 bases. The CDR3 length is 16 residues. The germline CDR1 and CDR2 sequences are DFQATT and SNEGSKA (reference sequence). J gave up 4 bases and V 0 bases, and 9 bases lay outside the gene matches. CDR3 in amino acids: CSARDLRSGNPDTQYF. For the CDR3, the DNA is TGCAGTGCTAGAGATCTCCGTAGCGGGAACCCAGATACGCAGTATTTT.

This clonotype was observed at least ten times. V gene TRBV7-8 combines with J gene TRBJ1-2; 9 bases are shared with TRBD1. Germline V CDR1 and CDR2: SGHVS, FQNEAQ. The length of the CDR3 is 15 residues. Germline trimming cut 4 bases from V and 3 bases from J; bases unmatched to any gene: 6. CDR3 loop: CASSSARTGDYGYTF. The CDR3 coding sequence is TGTGCCAGCAGCTCTGCCCGGACAGGGGACTATGGCTACACCTTC. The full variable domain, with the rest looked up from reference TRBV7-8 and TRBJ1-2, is GAGVSQSPRYKVAKRGQDVALRCDPISGHVSLFWYQQALGQGPEFLTYFQNEAQLDKSGLPSDRFFAERPEGSVSTLKIQRTQQEDSAVYLCASSSARTGDYGYTFGSGTRLTVV.

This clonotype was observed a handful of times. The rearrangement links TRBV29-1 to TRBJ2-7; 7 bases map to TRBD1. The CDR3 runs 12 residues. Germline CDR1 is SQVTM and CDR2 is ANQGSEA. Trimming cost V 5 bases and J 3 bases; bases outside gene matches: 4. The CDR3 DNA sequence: TGCAGCGTTCGACAGGGTGACTACGAGCAGTACTTC. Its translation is CSVRQGDYEQYF.

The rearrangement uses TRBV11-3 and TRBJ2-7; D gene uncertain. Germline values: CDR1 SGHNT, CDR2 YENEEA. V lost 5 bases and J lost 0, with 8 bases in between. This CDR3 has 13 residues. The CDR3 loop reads CASSPPRSYEQYF. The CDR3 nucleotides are TGTGCCAGCAGCCCACCCCGCTCCTACGAGCAGTACTTC.

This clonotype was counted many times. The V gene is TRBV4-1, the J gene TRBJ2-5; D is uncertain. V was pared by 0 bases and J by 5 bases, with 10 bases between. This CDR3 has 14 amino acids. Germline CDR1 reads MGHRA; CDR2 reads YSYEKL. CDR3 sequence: CASSQDFLGETQYF. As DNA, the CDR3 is TGCGCCAGCAGCCAAGATTTTTTGGGTGAGACCCAGTACTTC.

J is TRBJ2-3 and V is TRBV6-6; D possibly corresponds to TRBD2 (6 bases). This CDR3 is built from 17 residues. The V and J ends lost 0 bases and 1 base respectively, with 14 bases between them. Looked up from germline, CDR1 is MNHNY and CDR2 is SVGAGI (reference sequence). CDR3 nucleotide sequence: TGTGCCAGCAGTTACTCGGGAATAGCGGTGGGCACAGATACGCAGTATTTT. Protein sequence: CASSYSGIAVGTDTQYF.

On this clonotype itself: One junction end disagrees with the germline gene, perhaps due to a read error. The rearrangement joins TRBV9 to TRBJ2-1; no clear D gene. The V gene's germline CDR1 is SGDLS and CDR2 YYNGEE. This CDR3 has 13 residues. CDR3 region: CASSVRQNNDQFF. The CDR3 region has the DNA TGTGCCAGCAGCGTAAGGCAGAACAATGATCAGTTCTTC. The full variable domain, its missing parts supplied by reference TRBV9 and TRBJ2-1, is DSGVTQTPKHLITATGQRVTLRCSPRSGDLSVYWYQQSLDQGLQFLIQYYNGEERAKGNILERFSAQQFPDLHSELNLSSLELGDSALYFCASSVRQNNDQFFGPGTRLTVL.

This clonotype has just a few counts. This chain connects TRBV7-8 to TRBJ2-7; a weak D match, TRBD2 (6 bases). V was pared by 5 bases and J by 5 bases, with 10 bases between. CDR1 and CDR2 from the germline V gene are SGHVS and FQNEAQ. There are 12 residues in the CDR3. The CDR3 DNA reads TGTGCCAGCAGCACAGGAGGGAACGAGCAGTACTTC. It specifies CASSTGGNEQYF.

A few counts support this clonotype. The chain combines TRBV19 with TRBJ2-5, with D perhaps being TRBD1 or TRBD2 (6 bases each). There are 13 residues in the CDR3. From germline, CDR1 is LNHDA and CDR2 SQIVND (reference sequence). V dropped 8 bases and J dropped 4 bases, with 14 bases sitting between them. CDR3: CASQQRGAETQYF. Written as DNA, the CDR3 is TGTGCCAGTCAACAAAGGGGGGCAGAGACCCAGTACTTC. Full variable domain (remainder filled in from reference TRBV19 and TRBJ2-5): DGGITQSPKYLFRKEGQNVTLSCEQNLNHDAMYWYRQDPGQGLRLIYYSQIVNDFQKGDIAEGYSVSREKKESFPLTVTSAQKNPTAFYLCASQQRGAETQYFGPGTRLLVL.

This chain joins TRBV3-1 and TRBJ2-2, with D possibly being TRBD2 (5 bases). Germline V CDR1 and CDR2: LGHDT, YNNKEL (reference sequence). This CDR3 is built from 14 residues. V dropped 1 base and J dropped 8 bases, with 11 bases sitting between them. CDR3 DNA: TGTGCCAGCAGCCAAGGAGGCGGCGGGGGGGAGCTGTTTTTT. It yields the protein CASSQGGGGGELFF.

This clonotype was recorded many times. This CDR3 reads CASSLQGSSYNEQFF. In nucleotides, the CDR3 is TGTGCCAGCAGCTTACAGGGGAGCTCCTACAATGAGCAGTTCTTC. The chain is built from TRBV11-3 and TRBJ2-1, with D possibly matching TRBD1 (6 bases). The CDR3 length is 15 residues. The V end lost 2 bases, the J end lost 0 bases, and 8 bases lay between the germline ends. In germline, CDR1 is SGHNT, CDR2 YENEEA.

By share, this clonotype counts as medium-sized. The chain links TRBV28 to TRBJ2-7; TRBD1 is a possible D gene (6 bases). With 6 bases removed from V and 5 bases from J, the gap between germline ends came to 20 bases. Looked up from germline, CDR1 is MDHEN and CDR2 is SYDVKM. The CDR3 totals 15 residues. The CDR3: CASSQKPNRVHEQYF. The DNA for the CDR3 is TGTGCCAGCAGCCAGAAACCCAACAGGGTCCACGAGCAGTACTTC.

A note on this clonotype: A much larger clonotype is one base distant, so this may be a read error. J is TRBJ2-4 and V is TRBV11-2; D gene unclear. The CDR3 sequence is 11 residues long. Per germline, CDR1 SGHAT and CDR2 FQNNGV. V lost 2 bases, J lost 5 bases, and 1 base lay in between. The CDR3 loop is CASSLQNIQYF. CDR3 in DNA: TGTGCCAGCAGCTTACAAAACATTCAGTACTTC.

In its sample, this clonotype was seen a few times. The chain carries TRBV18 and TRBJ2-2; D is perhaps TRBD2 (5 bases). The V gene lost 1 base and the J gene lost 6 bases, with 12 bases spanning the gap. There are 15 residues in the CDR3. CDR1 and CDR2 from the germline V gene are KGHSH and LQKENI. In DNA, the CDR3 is TGTGCCAGCTCACCACGAGAGGGTAGCGCCGGGGAGCTGTTTTTT. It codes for CASSPREGSAGELFF. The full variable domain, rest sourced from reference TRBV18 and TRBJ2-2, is NAGVMQNPRHLVRRRGQEARLRCSPMKGHSHVYWYRQLPEEGLKFMVYLQKENIIDESGMPKERFSAEFPKEGPSILRIQQVVRGDSAAYFCASSPREGSAGELFFGEGSRLTVL.

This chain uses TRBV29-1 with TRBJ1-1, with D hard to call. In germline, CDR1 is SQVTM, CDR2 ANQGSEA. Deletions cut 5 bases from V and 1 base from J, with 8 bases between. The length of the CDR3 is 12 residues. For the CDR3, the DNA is TGCAGCGTTATGCACGGGAACACTGAAGCTTTCTTT. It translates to CSVMHGNTEAFF.

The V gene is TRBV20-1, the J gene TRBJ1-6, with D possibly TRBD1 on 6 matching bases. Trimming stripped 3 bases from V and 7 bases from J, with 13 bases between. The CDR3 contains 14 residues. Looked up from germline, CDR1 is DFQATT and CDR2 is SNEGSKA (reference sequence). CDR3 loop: CSARWGAGNSPLHF. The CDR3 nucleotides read TGCAGTGCTAGGTGGGGGGCTGGGAATTCACCCCTCCACTTT.

CDR3 DNA: TGTGCCAGCAGCCGGACTAGCGTTGGCAAAAACATTCAGTACTTC. Amino acids: CASSRTSVGKNIQYF. The chain combines TRBV7-9 with TRBJ2-4, with 9 nucleotides matching TRBD2. CDR1 SEHNR and CDR2 FQNEAQ come from the germline V gene (reference sequence). CDR3 size: 15 residues. Germline trimming cut 5 bases from V and 3 bases from J; bases unmatched to any gene: 5.

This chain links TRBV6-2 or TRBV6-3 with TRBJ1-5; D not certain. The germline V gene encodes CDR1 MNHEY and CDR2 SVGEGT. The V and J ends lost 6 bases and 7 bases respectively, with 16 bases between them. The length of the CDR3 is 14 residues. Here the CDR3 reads CASSRNIETQPQHF. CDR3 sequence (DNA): TGTGCCAGCAGCCGCAACATAGAGACCCAGCCCCAGCATTTT.

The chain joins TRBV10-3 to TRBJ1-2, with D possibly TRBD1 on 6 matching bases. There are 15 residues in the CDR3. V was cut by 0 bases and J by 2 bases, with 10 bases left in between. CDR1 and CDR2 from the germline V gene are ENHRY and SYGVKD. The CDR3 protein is CAISESGTLNYGYTF. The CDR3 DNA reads TGTGCCATCAGTGAGTCCGGGACACTGAACTATGGCTACACCTTC.

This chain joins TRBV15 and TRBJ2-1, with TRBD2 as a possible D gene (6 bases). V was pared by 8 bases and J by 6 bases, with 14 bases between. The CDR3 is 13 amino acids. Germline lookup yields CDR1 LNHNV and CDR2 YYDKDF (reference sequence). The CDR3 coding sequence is TGTGCCACCGGTAGACTAGACGGCAATGAGCAGTTCTTC. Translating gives CATGRLDGNEQFF.

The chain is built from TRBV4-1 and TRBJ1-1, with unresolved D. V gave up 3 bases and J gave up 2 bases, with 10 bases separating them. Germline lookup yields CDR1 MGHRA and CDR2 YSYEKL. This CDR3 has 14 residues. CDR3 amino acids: CASSHRNSNTEAFF. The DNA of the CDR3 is TGCGCCAGCAGCCACAGGAATTCAAACACTGAAGCTTTCTTT.

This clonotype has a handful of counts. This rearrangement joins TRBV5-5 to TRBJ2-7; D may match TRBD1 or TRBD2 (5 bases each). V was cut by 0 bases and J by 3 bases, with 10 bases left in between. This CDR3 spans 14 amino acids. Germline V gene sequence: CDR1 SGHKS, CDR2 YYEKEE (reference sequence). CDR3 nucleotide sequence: TGTGCCAGCAGCTTGGATTTTGGGGGCTACGAGCAGTACTTC. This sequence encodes CASSLDFGGYEQYF.

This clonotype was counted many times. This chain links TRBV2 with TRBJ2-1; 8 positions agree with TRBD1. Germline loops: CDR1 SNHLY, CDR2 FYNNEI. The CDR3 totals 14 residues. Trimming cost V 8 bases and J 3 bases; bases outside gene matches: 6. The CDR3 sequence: CASSRTGSYNEQFF. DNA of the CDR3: TGTGCCAGCTCTAGGACAGGGAGCTACAATGAGCAGTTCTTC. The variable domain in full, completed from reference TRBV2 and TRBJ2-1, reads EPEVTQTPSHQVTQMGQEVILRCVPISNHLYFYWYRQILGQKVEFLVSFYNNEISEKSEIFDDQFSVERPDGSNFTLKIRSTKLEDSAMYFCASSRTGSYNEQFFGPGTRLTVL.

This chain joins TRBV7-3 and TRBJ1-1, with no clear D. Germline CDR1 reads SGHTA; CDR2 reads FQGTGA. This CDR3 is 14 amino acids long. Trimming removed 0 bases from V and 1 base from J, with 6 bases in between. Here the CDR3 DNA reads TGTGCCAGCAGCTTAACGCCCAGGAACACTGAAGCTTTCTTT. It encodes CASSLTPRNTEAFF.

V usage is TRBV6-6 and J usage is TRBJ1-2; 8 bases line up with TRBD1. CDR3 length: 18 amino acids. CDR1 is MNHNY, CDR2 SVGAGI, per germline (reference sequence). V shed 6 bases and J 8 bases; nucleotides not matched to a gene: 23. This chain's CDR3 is CASSDILSLGQGGYGYTF. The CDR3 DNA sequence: TGTGCCAGCAGCGACATCCTTTCGCTCGGACAGGGAGGATACGGCTACACCTTC.

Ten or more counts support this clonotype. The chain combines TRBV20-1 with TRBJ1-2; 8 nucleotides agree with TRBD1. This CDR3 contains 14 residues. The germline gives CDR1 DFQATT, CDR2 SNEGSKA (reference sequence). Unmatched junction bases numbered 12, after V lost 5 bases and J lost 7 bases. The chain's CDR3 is CSADRTGLGGGYTF. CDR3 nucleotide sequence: TGCAGTGCTGATCGGACAGGGCTTGGGGGTGGCTACACCTTC.